This TCR beta chain was documented in a study of cytomegalovirus exposure and HLA in healthy donors. Study-level findings and limits: The listing of roughly 160 TCR beta chains classed them as cytomegalovirus-associated.

Clones were sequenced by immunoSEQ multiplex PCR, and TCRdb holds only the in-frame ones, with some missing. This table has tens of thousands of clones, around 94% appearing once. About this clone itself: Its antigen is still unknown.

The germline V gene has CDR1 LNHDA and CDR2 SQIVND (reference sequence). J gave up 1 base and V 5 bases, and 4 bases lay outside the gene matches. CDR3 length equals 15 residues. The sequenced material came from PBMCs. The chain employs TRBV19 and TRBJ2-1; 8 nucleotides agree with TRBD2. The TCR sequence derives from a woman aged 18-29 years in good health and CMV-seropositive. The CDR3 DNA reads as TGTGCCAGTAGTTTTAGCGGGACTTCCTACAATGAGCAGTTCTTC. Amino acid sequence: CASSFSGTSYNEQFF. Drawing the rest from reference TRBV19 and TRBJ2-1, the complete variable domain is DGGITQSPKYLFRKEGQNVTLSCEQNLNHDAMYWYRQDPGQGLRLIYYSQIVNDFQKGDIAEGYSVSREKKESFPLTVTSAQKNPTAFYLCASSFSGTSYNEQFFGPGTRLTVL.